The rows below give T cell receptor beta chains drawn from one sample of a study of blood T cell repertoires in COVID-19. TCRdb keeps only in-frame clones here, not all; method: immunoSEQ multiplex PCR. The repertoire holds 95,000 to 120,000 clones, with about three quarters as singletons. The specimen was peripheral blood. The receptors stem from a woman between 40 and 55 years old with acute or convalescent COVID-19. CDR3s leave out the opening cysteine and the closing phenylalanine or tryptophan. Fields, in order: D gene, clone size, V gene, CDR3 protein. A D gene is named only where the DNA matches it firmly. Some rows have no size entry. The others give once, few or many, or a class for an expanded clone.

NA | NA | TRBV28 | ASSSDRYNQPQH
TRBD1 | few | TRBV12-3/TRBV12-4 | ASRPNRGYEQY
NA | NA | TRBV5-4 | ASSLRGPPTGELF
NA | NA | TRBV6-2/TRBV6-3 | ASSLPPTGYSNQPQH
TRBD1 | NA | TRBV28 | ASSSGTGISPLH
NA | once | TRBV28 | ASSPLMIPYEQY
TRBD1 | NA | TRBV6-5 | ATRRTGDSYEQY
NA | NA | TRBV2 | ASRSGTNREKLF
NA | NA | TRBV6-5 | ASRPLRGAGEKLF
TRBD1 | NA | TRBV4-1 | ASSPLGTGLSYEQY
NA | NA | TRBV30 | AWSVRGETQY
NA | NA | TRBV29-1 | SVDKGGSGTEAF
NA | NA | TRBV11-2 | ASSSGIHAGELF
NA | NA | TRBV3-1/TRBV3-2 | ASSLGGTYEQY
NA | NA | TRBV5-6 | ASTPLAPNTEAF
NA | NA | TRBV5-4 | ASSSYLAVNTDTQY
TRBD2 | NA | TRBV6-2/TRBV6-3 | ASSYGGGAVETQY
TRBD1 | NA | TRBV11-2 | ASSVDRETEAF
NA | NA | TRBV19 | ASGTQQNIQY
TRBD1 | once | TRBV9 | ASSDATGTGGDSPLH
TRBD2 | once | TRBV2 | ASGLAGTTDTQY
NA | few | TRBV5-4 | ASAPPGGLNTGELF
TRBD1 | NA | TRBV18 | ASSPSPKTGGLSWAEAF
NA | NA | TRBV6-5 | ASSYRAGEGGYT
TRBD1 | NA | TRBV29-1 | SVGILGQGSYEQY
TRBD2 | few | TRBV9 | ASSPSGASDTQY
NA | NA | TRBV12-3/TRBV12-4 | ASSFPGRNTIY
TRBD1 | NA | TRBV2 | ASSDHPGQPNTEAF
NA | NA | TRBV12-5 | ASARSNQPQH
NA | NA | TRBV6-2/TRBV6-3 | ASSFGAPGETQY
TRBD1 | few | TRBV7-9 | ASSEGDRGTF
TRBD2 | NA | TRBV2 | ASSDALAGTDTQY
NA | NA | TRBV6-5 | ASRGVATNEKLF
TRBD1 | NA | TRBV27 | ASRLGTGVSPLH
TRBD1 | NA | TRBV7-8 | ASSLVGGQGATGTQY
NA | NA | TRBV29-1 | SVGSGSYGYT
NA | NA | TRBV11-2 | ASSLSGQIREKLF
TRBD1 | few | TRBV5-1 | ASNGQASSGANVLT
NA | once | TRBV2 | ASSEEDSRTDTQY
NA | few | TRBV28 | ASSPLRDRSGGELF
TRBD1 | few | TRBV7-2 | ASSLSSGQGSNSGNTIY
NA | few | TRBV12-3/TRBV12-4 | ASSLDSNTEAF
TRBD1 | NA | TRBV6-5 | ASSSTGTGNQPQH
NA | NA | TRBV27 | ASSWATRMNTEAF
NA | medium-sized | TRBV27 | ASSPQLTWSPF
TRBD1 | NA | TRBV19 | ASTRTGTGGADNEQF
NA | NA | TRBV20-1 | SAINQETQY
TRBD2 | NA | TRBV7-6 | ASSPRGVPSGGYTGELF